This entry lists 21 T cell receptor beta chains sequenced from one sample in a study of technical replicates of blood from a handful of donors (dated by TCRdb to 2015 to 2018). The library was obtained by the immunoSEQ multiplex PCR assay. TCRdb's version of the immuneACCESS table is confined to in-frame rearrangements and falls short of the full clone set. An unresolved V gene accounts for under half of the shortfall where checked; the remainder is of unknown origin. The table for this sample lists roughly 70,000 clones; 91% of them were counted only once. The ten largest account for roughly 4.7% of the sample. The specimen sequenced was PBMCs. Receptors originate from a human donor in good health. Some clones in this sample may be carry-over from other donors' samples.

The V and J genes are TRBV4-1 and TRBJ1-1, with a weak D call TRBD1 (5 bases). CDR1 and CDR2 from the germline V gene are MGHRA and YSYEKL. The CDR3 sequence is 16 residues long. The V end lost 4 bases, the J end lost 1 base, and 16 bases lay between the germline ends. CDR3 amino acids: CASSPLLVQANTEAFF. The CDR3 coding sequence is TGCGCCAGCAGCCCACTTCTTGTACAGGCGAACACTGAAGCTTTCTTT.

V usage is TRBV4-1 and J usage is TRBJ2-1; a possible D gene is TRBD1 (6 bases). CDR3 length: 16 amino acids. Trimming removed 0 bases at V and 6 bases at J, with 15 bases between. Germline V gene sequence: CDR1 MGHRA, CDR2 YSYEKL. CDR3 in DNA: TGCGCCAGCAGCCAAGATAACAGGGTGGGCCGCAATGAGCAGTTCTTC. Its translation: CASSQDNRVGRNEQFF.

The count of this clone is one. The chain employs TRBV6-1 and TRBJ1-3; no clear D. V was trimmed by 2 bases and J by 2 bases, leaving 10 bases between them. The CDR3 loop spans 15 amino acids. Germline CDR1 reads MNHNS; CDR2 reads SASEGT. Written as DNA, the CDR3 is TGTGCCAGCAGTGAACAGGAGGAGGCTGGAAACACCATATATTTT. Translation: CASSEQEEAGNTIYF.

This chain joins TRBV27 and TRBJ2-3; 10 bases are shared with TRBD2. V lost 7 bases to trimming and J lost 2 bases; unmatched junction nucleotides: 9. CDR3 length: 16 amino acids. Germline CDR1 is MNHEY and CDR2 is SMNVEV (reference sequence). Here the CDR3 DNA reads TGTGCCAGCACAAGAAAAGCGGGAGGGGACACAGATACGCAGTATTTT. Its protein is CASTRKAGGDTDTQYF.

The V and J genes are TRBV6-4 and TRBJ2-1; D might be TRBD2 (6 bases). With 2 bases removed from V and 7 bases from J, the gap between germline ends came to 12 bases. The CDR3 has 14 residues. The germline CDR1 and CDR2 sequences are MRHNA and SNTAGT. CDR3 DNA sequence: TGTGCCAGCAGTGACAGTGGGACTGGGAATGAGCAGTTCTTC. Translating it yields CASSDSGTGNEQFF.

This chain uses TRBV14 with TRBJ1-2, with 12 bases identical to TRBD1. Germline CDR1 and CDR2: SGHDN and FVKESK. Losses at the gene ends were 1 base for V and 8 bases for J; bases not matched to a gene: 5. The CDR3 covers 15 residues. The CDR3 spells CASSQAGQGARGYTF. CDR3 DNA sequence: TGTGCCAGCAGCCAAGCGGGACAGGGGGCGCGCGGCTACACCTTC. The full variable domain, its missing parts supplied by reference TRBV14 and TRBJ1-2, is EAGVTQFPSHSVIEKGQTVTLRCDPISGHDNLYWYRRVMGKEIKFLLHFVKESKQDESGMPNNRFLAERTGGTYSTLKVQPAELEDSGVYFCASSQAGQGARGYTFGSGTRLTVV.

The chain links TRBV6-1 to TRBJ2-7; possible D gene TRBD1, 6 bases. V was pared by 6 bases and J by 0 bases, with 9 bases between. This CDR3 comprises 13 residues. CDR1 is MNHNS, CDR2 SASEGT, per germline. CDR3 DNA sequence: TGTGCCAGCAGACGGGACAACTCCTACGAGCAGTACTTC. It yields the protein CASRRDNSYEQYF.

This rearrangement joins TRBV9 to TRBJ2-7; TRBD2 might be the D (7 bases). The CDR3 spans 16 residues. CDR1 is SGDLS, CDR2 YYNGEE, per germline. With 3 bases removed from V and 2 bases from J, the gap between germline ends came to 18 bases. The CDR3 loop is CASSAEWGGRTYEQYF. The CDR3 DNA follows: TGTGCCAGCAGCGCTGAGTGGGGGGGGCGGACCTACGAGCAGTACTTC.

This sequence joins TRBV7-9 and TRBJ2-2, with D possibly TRBD1 on 6 matching bases. V lost 2 bases and J lost 2, with 12 bases in between. The CDR3 runs 16 residues. Per the germline V gene, CDR1 is SEHNR and CDR2 is FQNEAQ (reference sequence). The CDR3 nucleotides are TGTGCCAGCAGCTTATCTAACAGGGATAACACCGGGGAGCTGTTTTTT. This codes for CASSLSNRDNTGELFF.

V gene TRBV10-3 combines with J gene TRBJ1-5; D perhaps matches TRBD1 (6 bases). The V and J ends lost 3 bases and 7 bases respectively, with 16 bases between them. Germline V lookup: CDR1 ENHRY, CDR2 SYGVKD. CDR3 length: 15 residues. The CDR3 region has the DNA TGTGCCATCAGTGACAACCCAGGACAGTCACAGCCCCAGCATTTT. It yields the protein CAISDNPGQSQPQHF.

J is TRBJ1-2 and V is TRBV6-1, with 8 bases identical to TRBD1. The CDR3 spans 16 residues. Germline lookup yields CDR1 MNHNS and CDR2 SASEGT. Trimming took 2 bases from V and 3 from J; bases not matched to a gene: 8. CDR3 in DNA: TGTGCCAGCAGTGAACCGGGACAGGTTCGTGACTATGGCTACACCTTC. This translates into CASSEPGQVRDYGYTF.

The rearrangement links TRBV6-6 to TRBJ2-7, with 9 bases fitting TRBD1. Losses at the gene ends were 5 bases for V and 6 bases for J; bases not matched to a gene: 11. Per germline, CDR1 MNHNY and CDR2 SVGAGI (reference sequence). CDR3 size: 15 residues. The CDR3 loop reads CASSHGDRVRSEQYF. DNA for the CDR3: TGTGCCAGCAGTCACGGGGACAGGGTGAGGAGCGAGCAGTACTTC.

CDR3 nucleotides: TGTGCCAGCAGCTTACAGGTCAGGGGCGCAAAGCAAGAGACCCAGTACTTC. Amino acids: CASSLQVRGAKQETQYF. The genes are TRBV7-6 and TRBJ2-5, with D perhaps TRBD1 (6 bases). V was cut by 2 bases and J by 2 bases, with 18 bases left in between. In germline, CDR1 is SGHVS, CDR2 FNYEAQ. This CDR3 is built from 17 residues.

The table lists this clone with a few counts. The gene calls are TRBV7-2 and TRBJ1-5; D is undetermined. The V end was cut by 0 bases, the J end by 1 base, with 10 bases between. Germline V lookup: CDR1 SGHTA, CDR2 FQGNSA. This CDR3 spans 16 amino acids. The CDR3 nucleotides are TGTGCCAGCAGCTTAGCGCTGTCCGGGAGCAATCAGCCCCAGCATTTT. Its protein is CASSLALSGSNQPQHF.

This sequence joins TRBV5-1 and TRBJ2-3; D unclear. The V and J ends lost 0 bases and 0 bases respectively, with 8 bases between them. This CDR3 is 15 amino acids long. Germline V CDR1 and CDR2: SGHRS, YFSETQ. CDR3 in amino acids: CASSLDGFSTDTQYF. CDR3 bases: TGCGCCAGCAGCTTGGACGGTTTCAGCACAGATACGCAGTATTTT.

The gene calls are TRBV4-1 and TRBJ2-1; 11 bases agree with TRBD2. J gave up 8 bases and V 0 bases, and 9 bases lay outside the gene matches. The CDR3 loop spans 17 amino acids. Germline CDR1 is MGHRA and CDR2 is YSYEKL. The CDR3 DNA is TGCGCCAGCAGCCAAGATTGGGGGACTAGCGGTGGCGATGAGCAGTTCTTC. Translated: CASSQDWGTSGGDEQFF.

The rearrangement uses TRBV5-6 and TRBJ1-6; TRBD1 matches 8 bases. After removal of 3 bases from V and 7 bases from J, the junction contained 9 bases not matched to a gene. CDR3 length: 16 amino acids. Germline loops: CDR1 SGHDT, CDR2 YYEEEE. CDR3 DNA sequence: TGTGCCAGCAGCTCCCTCAGGGGGCTGCGGAATTCACCCCTCCACTTT. Protein: CASSSLRGLRNSPLHF.

The chain uses TRBV19 and TRBJ1-6, with D unclear. V shed 5 bases and J shed 3 bases, with 5 bases lying between them. Germline V gives CDR1 LNHDA, CDR2 SQIVND (reference sequence). This CDR3 is 13 amino acids long. CDR3 sequence reads: CASSLFYNSPLHF. In DNA, the CDR3 is TGTGCCAGTAGTCTGTTCTATAATTCACCCCTCCACTTT.

This chain joins TRBV9 and TRBJ2-7; the match to TRBD2 covers 8 bases. Germline loops: CDR1 SGDLS, CDR2 YYNGEE. V shed 4 bases, J shed 5 bases, and the junction held 11 bases outside the gene matches. The CDR3 extends over 15 amino acids. The CDR3 region is CASSRTGGKGDEQYF. In DNA, the CDR3 is TGTGCCAGCAGCCGGACGGGAGGGAAGGGGGACGAGCAGTACTTC.

The gene calls are TRBV7-9 and TRBJ2-2; D ambiguous. V gave up 5 bases and J gave up 6 bases, with 7 bases separating them. This CDR3 comprises 12 residues. Germline CDR1 is SEHNR and CDR2 is FQNEAQ (reference sequence). CDR3 nucleotide sequence: TGTGCCAGCAGCGACAACTCCGGGGAGCTGTTTTTT. Its translation: CASSDNSGELFF.

The V call is TRBV19, the J call TRBJ2-7, with a possible D match to TRBD2 (5 bases). The germline CDR1 and CDR2 sequences are LNHDA and SQIVND (reference sequence). Trimming stripped 8 bases from V and 0 bases from J, with 17 bases between. CDR3 length equals 15 residues. The CDR3 DNA follows: TGTGCCAGTGGAGGTTCCTTTGACAACTCCTACGAGCAGTACTTC. This codes for CASGGSFDNSYEQYF. The full variable domain, its missing parts supplied by reference TRBV19 and TRBJ2-7, is DGGITQSPKYLFRKEGQNVTLSCEQNLNHDAMYWYRQDPGQGLRLIYYSQIVNDFQKGDIAEGYSVSREKKESFPLTVTSAQKNPTAFYLCASGGSFDNSYEQYFGPGTRLTVT.